This T cell receptor beta chain comes out of a study of blood T cells in healthy people across ages. Primed by a sample-barcoded 5' primer and a J-beta primer mix, a second PCR proceeded for 7 to 11 cycles. TCRdb processed the 5' RACE reads anew with MiXCR; each CDR3 protein has one entry. Counted here are roughly 1,300,000 distinct CDR3 sequences, 59% occurring once; the ten biggest clones make up 6.7%. Germline loops: CDR1 MGHRA, CDR2 YSYEKL. The CDR3 has 16 amino acids. Sequencing was done on a sample of blood. This receptor was taken from a man between 18 and 29 years old in good health. The rearrangement joins TRBV4-1 to TRBJ2-5, with 13 bases fitting TRBD2. The assigned J gene may be wrong: the sequence end matches TRBJ2-7 better. The DNA for the CDR3 is TGCGCCAGCAGCCAAGATCGGACTAGCGGGAGAAGCGAGCAGTACTTC. Translating gives CASSQDRTSGRSEQYF.